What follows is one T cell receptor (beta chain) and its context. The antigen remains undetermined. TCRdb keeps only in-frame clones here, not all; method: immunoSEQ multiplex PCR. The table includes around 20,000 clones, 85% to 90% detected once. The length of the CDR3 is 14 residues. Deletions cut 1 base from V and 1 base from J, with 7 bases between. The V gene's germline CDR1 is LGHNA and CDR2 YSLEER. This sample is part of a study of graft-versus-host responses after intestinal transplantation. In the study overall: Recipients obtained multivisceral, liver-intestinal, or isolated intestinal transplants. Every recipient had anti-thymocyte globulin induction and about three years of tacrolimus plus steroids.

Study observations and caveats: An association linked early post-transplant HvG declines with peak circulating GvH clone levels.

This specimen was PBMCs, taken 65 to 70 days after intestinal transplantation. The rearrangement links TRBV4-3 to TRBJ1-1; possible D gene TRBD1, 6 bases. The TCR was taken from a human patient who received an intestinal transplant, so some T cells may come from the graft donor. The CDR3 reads CASSQGQANTEAFF. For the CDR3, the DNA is TGCGCCAGCAGCCAAGGACAGGCGAACACTGAAGCTTTCTTT.